This entry features one T cell receptor (beta chain) sequence. The entry originates in a study of blood T cell repertoires in COVID-19. Study summary: COVID-19 samples from acute and convalescent phases originated in the United States, Italy and Spain. Sources were T cells, B-cell-depleted T cells, or PBMCs; the material itself was cDNA or gDNA.

In the authors' workflow: Counts of nucleated cells, estimated from reference gene primer amplification, were obtained. The table came from immunoSEQ multiplex PCR; TCRdb's copy has only in-frame clones and leaves some out. D and trimming were read from the DNA, whereas the V and J calls and clone size are those reported in that table. Seen here are roughly 60,000 clones, 80% to 90% observed once, and the top ten hold under 15%. Germline V gives CDR1 SGHNT, CDR2 YENEEA. There are 12 residues in the CDR3. Trimming stripped 8 bases from V and 6 bases from J, with 13 bases between. This clonotype originated in a man older than 75 with acute or convalescent COVID-19. The chain is built from TRBV11-3 and TRBJ2-5; D is perhaps TRBD2 (5 bases). Sample: peripheral blood. CDR3 in amino acids: CASGWTGKTQYF. CDR3 DNA sequence: TGTGCCAGCGGCTGGACCGGGAAGACCCAGTACTTC.